A selection of T cell receptor beta chains follows, all from one sample in a study of T-cell memory formation after mild COVID-19. TCRdb fed the 5' RACE reads into MiXCR, producing one record per CDR3 protein. The sample lists 470,000 or so distinct CDR3 sequences, about a sixth occurring once. Sequencing was performed on PBMCs or a T cell subset sorted from them (not recorded which). Every receptor here comes from a man aged 18 to 30 who had mild COVID-19 (a few samples of this study predate the infection). Cell type and time point are not known. The CDR3 runs from the conserved cysteine through the conserved F or W. D genes are given only for firm matches.

>TRBV7-9|NA|16
CASSLDEGAINYGYTF
>TRBV7-2|NA|17
CASSLTPGRWANEKLFF
>TRBV28|TRBD1|15
CASSAHRGLSGEQYF
>TRBV4-3|NA|17
CASSQDWVGGPTDTQYF
>TRBV6-6|TRBD1|16
CASSYQPGGNNEKLFF
>TRBV20-1|NA|14
CSALRVHPSYEQYF
>TRBV20-1|NA|13
CSVVGPGTGELFF
>TRBV16|NA|13
CASSQIRSGELFF
>TRBV7-9|NA|14
CASSFALPQETQYF
>TRBV10-3|NA|12
CAISRDAWGYTF
>TRBV4-2|NA|14
CASSPPVPVGELFF
>TRBV27|TRBD1|11
CASRSTGRAFF
>TRBV12-3/TRBV12-4|TRBD1|16
CASSLGQGYFGNTIYF
>TRBV4-3|NA|16
CASSRGRGLYNSPLHF
>TRBV4-1|TRBD1|15
CASSPGQLSNQPQHF
>TRBV7-3|TRBD1|16
CASSAQTGGSADTQYF
>TRBV5-1|NA|14
CASSFAAEYNEQFF
>TRBV2|NA|13
CAGGTQANTEAFF
>TRBV29-1|NA|13
CSVRTAGNQPQHF
>TRBV10-2|TRBD2|18
CASSDWTSGRPDTDTQYF
>TRBV24-1|TRBD1|14
CATTPGQSNEKLFF
>TRBV5-1|NA|14
CASSLGGINNEAFF
>TRBV19|TRBD2|13
CASSPGGAGEQFF
>TRBV7-9|NA|15
CASSLEGGSNQPQHF
>TRBV11-2|NA|16
CASSLAPRGQNHEQFF
>TRBV18|NA|17
CASSSWTGASDTGELFF
>TRBV7-2|NA|18
CASSPTSATPPGTDTQYF
>TRBV5-1|NA|15
CASSLEAVRGEAQHF
>TRBV4-3|TRBD1|16
CASSQGGQRPNEKLFF
>TRBV10-3|TRBD2|17
CAIRPSWAGESTDTQYF
>TRBV5-1|TRBD1|15
CASSLPGQGYNEQFF
>TRBV7-9|NA|16
CASSLESIALGTEAFF
>TRBV20-1|NA|12
CSARERQPPAFF